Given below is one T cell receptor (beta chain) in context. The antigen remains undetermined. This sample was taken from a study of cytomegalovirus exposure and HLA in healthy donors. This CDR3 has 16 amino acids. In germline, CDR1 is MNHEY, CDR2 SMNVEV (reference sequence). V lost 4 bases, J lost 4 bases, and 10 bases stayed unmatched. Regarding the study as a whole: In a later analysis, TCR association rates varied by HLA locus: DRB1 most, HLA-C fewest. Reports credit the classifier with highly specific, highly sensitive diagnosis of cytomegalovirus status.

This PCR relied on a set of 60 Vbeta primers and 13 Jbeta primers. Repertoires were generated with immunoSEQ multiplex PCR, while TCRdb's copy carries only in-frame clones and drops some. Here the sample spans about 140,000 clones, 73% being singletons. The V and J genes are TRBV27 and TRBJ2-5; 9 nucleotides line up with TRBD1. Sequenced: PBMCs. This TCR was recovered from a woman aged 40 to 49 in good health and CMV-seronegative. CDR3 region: CASSSPGQGIGETQYF. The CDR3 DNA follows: TGTGCCAGCAGTTCCCCCGGACAGGGGATAGGAGAGACCCAGTACTTC.